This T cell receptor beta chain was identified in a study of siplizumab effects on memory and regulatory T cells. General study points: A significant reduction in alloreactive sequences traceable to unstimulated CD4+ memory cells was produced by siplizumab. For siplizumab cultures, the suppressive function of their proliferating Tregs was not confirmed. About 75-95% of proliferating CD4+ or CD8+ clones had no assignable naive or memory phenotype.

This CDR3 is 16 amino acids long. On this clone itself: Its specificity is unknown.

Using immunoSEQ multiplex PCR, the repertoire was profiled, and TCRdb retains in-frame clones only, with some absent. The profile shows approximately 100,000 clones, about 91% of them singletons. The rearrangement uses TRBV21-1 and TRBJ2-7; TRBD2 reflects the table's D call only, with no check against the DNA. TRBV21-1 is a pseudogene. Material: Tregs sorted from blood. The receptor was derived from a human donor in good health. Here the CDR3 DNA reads TGTGCCAGCAGCCTACCCCGTAGCGGGGTCCTCCTCGAGCAGTACTTC. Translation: CASSLPRSGVLLEQYF.